Listed here are 23 T cell receptor beta chains from one sample, sequenced in a study of OX40 agonist ivuxolimab in advanced cancers. The library was generated by the immunoSEQ multiplex PCR assay. Held by TCRdb, this immuneACCESS table contains in-frame sequences only and omits some clones. Under half of the omission traces to an unresolved V gene where checked; the cause of the rest is unknown. This sample is represented by around 80,000 clones; over 85% of them were singletons. The top ten clones comprise over 0.15% of the sample. The source was CD4+ or CD8+ T cells sorted from blood, collected in a trial of the OX40 agonist ivuxolimab. Receptor source: an adult with an advanced solid tumor such as melanoma, head and neck, liver or kidney cancer.

Only one count was recorded for this clone. The chain links TRBV5-1 to TRBJ2-1; D may be TRBD1 or TRBD2 (5 bases each). Germline lookup yields CDR1 SGHRS and CDR2 YFSETQ. Trimming shortened V by 0 bases and J by 7 bases, and 11 bases separated the two germline ends. The CDR3 has 14 residues. The chain's CDR3 is CASSLGARGNEQFF. DNA of the CDR3: TGCGCCAGCAGCTTGGGAGCGAGGGGAAATGAGCAGTTCTTC.

This chain uses TRBV20-1 with TRBJ1-2; D unresolved. V gave up 8 bases and J gave up 9 bases, with 7 bases separating them. Germline-derived CDR1 and CDR2 are DFQATT and SNEGSKA (reference sequence). CDR3 length: 8 amino acids. The CDR3 nucleotides read TGCAGTACTCAGAGCTACACCTTC. It yields the protein CSTQSYTF.

In DNA form, the CDR3 reads TGTGCCAGCAGTTACGCAAACTACAATGAGCAGTTCTTC. This codes for CASSYANYNEQFF. J is TRBJ2-1 and V is TRBV27; D is unclear. Trimming stripped 4 bases from V and 3 bases from J, with 7 bases between. Germline V gives CDR1 MNHEY, CDR2 SMNVEV (reference sequence). This CDR3 is built from 13 residues.

The count of this clone is one. The V call is TRBV6-5, the J call TRBJ2-1; perhaps D is TRBD1 or TRBD2 (5 bases each). V was shortened by 2 bases and J by 3 bases, with 8 bases between the two germline ends. Looked up from germline, CDR1 is MNHEY and CDR2 is SVGAGI. CDR3 length: 14 amino acids. The CDR3 nucleotides read TGTGCCAGCAGTTACAGGGGAGACTACAATGAGCAGTTCTTC. Translating it yields CASSYRGDYNEQFF.

The J gene is TRBJ2-3, the V gene TRBV5-1; no reliable D call. The CDR3 is 15 amino acids. V lost 0 bases and J lost 0, with 8 bases in between. From germline, CDR1 is SGHRS and CDR2 YFSETQ. The CDR3 region is CASSLVASSTDTQYF. As DNA, the CDR3 is TGCGCCAGCAGCTTGGTCGCTTCTAGCACAGATACGCAGTATTTT.

The V gene is TRBV9, the J gene TRBJ2-1; 9 bases fit TRBD2. V dropped 0 bases and J dropped 8; count of bases not matched to a gene: 6. The germline V gene encodes CDR1 SGDLS and CDR2 YYNGEE. This CDR3 is 15 amino acids long. DNA of the CDR3: TGTGCCAGCAGCGTAGGGCTAGCGGGGAGATATGAGCAGTTCTTC. Protein sequence: CASSVGLAGRYEQFF.

The chain has TRBV7-9 and TRBJ1-4; D might be TRBD1 (5 bases). Trimming cost V 6 bases and J 10 bases, with 15 bases left between them. The germline gives CDR1 SEHNR, CDR2 FQNEAQ (reference sequence). CDR3 length: 13 residues. CDR3 sequence reads: CASRTGADGKLFF. CDR3 nucleotide sequence: TGTGCCAGCAGGACCGGGGCAGATGGAAAACTGTTTTTT.

This sequence joins TRBV2 and TRBJ2-7, with TRBD2 matching 9 bases. With V trimmed by 6 bases and J by 7 bases, 13 bases remained unmatched. CDR1 and CDR2 from the germline V gene are SNHLY and FYNNEI. The CDR3 extends over 15 amino acids. The CDR3 here is CASSGLAGAVGEQYF. As DNA, the CDR3 is TGTGCCAGCAGCGGATTAGCGGGAGCCGTGGGAGAGCAGTACTTC.

The V and J genes are TRBV6-5 and TRBJ1-5; 8 bases align to TRBD1. CDR3 size: 15 residues. Germline CDR1 MNHEY, CDR2 SVGAGI. J lost 2 bases, V lost 5 bases, and 5 bases had no gene match. Here the CDR3 reads CASSAGGTGNQPQHF. In DNA, the CDR3 is TGTGCCAGCAGTGCAGGGGGCACAGGCAATCAGCCCCAGCATTTT.

The count of this clone is one. CDR3 amino acids: CASSSRAGGPFETQYF. In DNA form, the CDR3 reads TGCGCCAGCAGCTCGAGAGCGGGAGGGCCGTTTGAGACCCAGTACTTC. The chain is built from TRBV5-1 and TRBJ2-5; 10 positions match TRBD2. Looked up from germline, CDR1 is SGHRS and CDR2 is YFSETQ. The CDR3 has 16 amino acids. The trim removed 3 bases at V and 5 bases at J, leaving 10 bases unmatched.

In its sample, this clone was seen a few times. The chain combines TRBV12-2 with TRBJ2-5; TRBD2 was called by the table and not checked on the DNA. TRBV12-2 is tagged as a pseudogene. This CDR3 contains 14 residues. The CDR3 region is CASRRTSDQETQYF. CDR3 bases: TGTGCAAGTCGCCGCACTAGCGATCAAGAGACCCAGTACTTC.

This clone is a singleton in its sample. The chain carries TRBV2 and TRBJ1-6; D call uncertain. CDR3 length: 14 amino acids. Trimming cost V 6 bases and J 0 bases, with 6 bases left between them. Per germline, CDR1 SNHLY and CDR2 FYNNEI. CDR3 amino acids: CASRTGSYNSPLHF. The CDR3, as DNA: TGTGCCAGCAGAACCGGCTCCTATAATTCACCCCTCCACTTT.

This chain uses TRBV30 with TRBJ1-4, with 7 bases matching TRBD1. Trimming took 1 base from V and 4 from J; bases not matched to a gene: 6. The germline CDR1 and CDR2 sequences are GTSNPN and SVGIG (reference sequence). CDR3 size: 15 residues. CDR3 in amino acids: CAWSEQGIGNEKLFF. The CDR3 DNA follows: TGTGCCTGGAGTGAACAGGGGATTGGTAATGAAAAACTGTTTTTT.

The chain carries TRBV5-8 and TRBJ1-5; 10 bases are shared with TRBD1. V trimming: 4 bases; J trimming: 4 bases; junction bases outside the gene matches: 5. The germline CDR1 and CDR2 sequences are SGHTS and YDEGEE. The CDR3 sequence is 15 residues long. This CDR3 reads CASSVGDRGNQPQHF. DNA of the CDR3: TGTGCCAGCAGCGTTGGGGACAGGGGAAATCAGCCCCAGCATTTT.

The chain recombines TRBV6-5 with TRBJ1-3; a weak D match, TRBD1 (6 bases). Looked up from germline, CDR1 is MNHEY and CDR2 is SVGAGI. The CDR3 runs to 15 residues. V was cut by 2 bases and J by 1 base, with 9 bases left in between. The CDR3 bases are TGTGCCAGCAGTTACCGGGGGGCTTCTGGAAACACCATATATTTT. Amino acids: CASSYRGASGNTIYF.

Only one count was recorded for this clone. The V gene is TRBV1, the J gene TRBJ2-2; the table gives TRBD1 as D, unverified against the DNA. TRBV1 represents a pseudogene. This CDR3 comprises 18 residues. In DNA form, the CDR3 reads TGCACCAGCAGCCAAGATTGTATAAGGGGGCGCGACACCGGGGAGCTGTTTTTT. Its translation: CTSSQDCIRGRDTGELFF.

The gene calls are TRBV7-3 and TRBJ1-2; 12 bases fit TRBD1. CDR1 and CDR2 from the germline V gene are SGHTA and FQGTGA. This CDR3 region has 17 residues. Germline trimming cut 2 bases from V and 4 bases from J; bases unmatched to any gene: 8. The CDR3 bases are TGTGCCAGCAGCTTAGACGGGACAGGGGGCGGTAGCTATGGCTACACCTTC. It codes for CASSLDGTGGGSYGYTF.

This rearrangement joins TRBV28 to TRBJ2-4; a weak D match, TRBD2 (6 bases). Per germline, CDR1 MDHEN and CDR2 SYDVKM. Trimming took 9 bases from V and 1 from J, leaving 13 bases between them. This CDR3 comprises 14 residues. The CDR3, as DNA: TGTGCCAGTGTATTTGGGGGGGCCAAAAACATTCAGTACTTC. Amino acids: CASVFGGAKNIQYF.

The rearrangement uses TRBV6-6 and TRBJ1-1; 10 bases are shared with TRBD1. The CDR3 contains 16 residues. V gave up 4 bases and J gave up 1 base; unmatched junction bases: 6. The germline CDR1 and CDR2 sequences are MNHNY and SVGAGI (reference sequence). The CDR3: CASSWTGGIKNTEAFF. The CDR3 DNA is TGTGCCAGCAGTTGGACAGGGGGGATAAAGAACACTGAAGCTTTCTTT.

DNA for the CDR3: TGTGCCTGGAGTACACGCCAGGGGAGCAATCAGCCCCAGCATTTT. Its translation: CAWSTRQGSNQPQHF. The rearrangement links TRBV30 to TRBJ1-5; a weak D match, TRBD1 (6 bases). Germline V lookup: CDR1 GTSNPN, CDR2 SVGIG (reference sequence). V lost 2 bases and J lost 1, with 12 bases in between. CDR3 size: 15 residues.

The chain combines TRBV5-4 with TRBJ2-3; D is uncertain. V was trimmed by 0 bases and J by 2 bases, leaving 1 base between them. The CDR3 sequence is 12 residues long. From germline, CDR1 is SGHNT and CDR2 YYREEE (reference sequence). CDR3 residues: CASSLDTDTQYF. The DNA of the CDR3 is TGTGCCAGCAGCTTGGACACAGATACGCAGTATTTT.

V is TRBV27 and J is TRBJ1-6, with D uncertain. Germline CDR1 MNHEY, CDR2 SMNVEV (reference sequence). The CDR3 contains 14 residues. With 2 bases removed from V and 10 bases from J, the gap between germline ends came to 12 bases. CDR3 amino acids: CASSLGSPGSPLHF. The CDR3 DNA reads TGTGCCAGCAGTTTAGGGTCACCGGGCTCACCCCTCCACTTT.

V gene TRBV9 combines with J gene TRBJ1-1; TRBD1 aligns across 7 bases. CDR3 length equals 16 residues. Germline assignment: CDR1 SGDLS and CDR2 YYNGEE. Losses at the gene ends were 0 bases for V and 3 bases for J; bases not matched to a gene: 8. The CDR3, as DNA: TGTGCCAGCAGCGTAGGAGGGAGGGGGCGCGACACTGAAGCTTTCTTT. Translating it yields CASSVGGRGRDTEAFF.